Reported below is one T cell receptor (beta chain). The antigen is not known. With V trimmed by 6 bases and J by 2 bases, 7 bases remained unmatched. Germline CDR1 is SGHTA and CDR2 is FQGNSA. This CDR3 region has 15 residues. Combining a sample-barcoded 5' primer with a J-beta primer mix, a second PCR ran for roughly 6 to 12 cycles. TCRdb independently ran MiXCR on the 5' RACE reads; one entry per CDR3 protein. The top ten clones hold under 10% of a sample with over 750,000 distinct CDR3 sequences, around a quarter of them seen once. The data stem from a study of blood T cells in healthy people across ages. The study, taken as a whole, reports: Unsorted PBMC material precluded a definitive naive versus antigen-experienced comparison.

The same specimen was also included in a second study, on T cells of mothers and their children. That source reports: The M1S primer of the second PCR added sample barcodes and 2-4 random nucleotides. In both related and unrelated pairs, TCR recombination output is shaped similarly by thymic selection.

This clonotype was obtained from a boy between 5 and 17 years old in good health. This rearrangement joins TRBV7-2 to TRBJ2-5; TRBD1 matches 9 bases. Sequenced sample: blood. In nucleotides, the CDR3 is TGTGCCAGCAGTCAACAGGGGGCTATTCAAGAGACCCAGTACTTC. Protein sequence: CASSQQGAIQETQYF.